This T cell receptor beta chain was sequenced during a study of shared clonotypes between healthy human individuals. Repertoires were generated with immunoSEQ multiplex PCR, while TCRdb's copy carries only in-frame clones and drops some. The data hold 450,000 to 500,000 clones, with around 73% observed a single time. The source is a woman aged 40 to 50 in good health. Some clones in this sample may be carry-over from other donors' samples. Sequenced input: PBMCs.

The CDR3 protein is CASSPRTGRSEKLFF. CDR3 bases: TGTGCCAGCTCACCGCGGACAGGGAGGAGTGAAAAACTGTTTTTT. The chain carries TRBV18 and TRBJ1-4; 8 bases fit TRBD1. This CDR3 is 15 amino acids long. J lost 7 bases, V lost 3 bases, and 7 bases had no gene match. CDR1 and CDR2 from the germline V gene are KGHSH and LQKENI.